This T cell receptor (beta chain) was observed in a study of blood T cells in healthy people across ages. As concerns this clonotype: What it recognizes is unknown.

Together with a sample-barcoded 5' primer, a J-beta primer mix was included in a second PCR lasting about 7 to 11 cycles. TCRdb used MiXCR to reprocess the 5' RACE reads, holding one entry per CDR3 protein. The sample yields more than 700,000 distinct CDR3 sequences, 53% seen once. General observations from the study: The study lacked donor CMV status, which possibly confounded expanded clonotype changes.

Specimen: blood. The sequence derives from a man older than 75 in good health.

The CDR3, as DNA: TGTGCCAGCAGTGATGACAGGGTGGACACTGAAGCTTTCTTT. Translating it yields CASSDDRVDTEAFF. The chain has TRBV3-1 and TRBJ1-1; 7 bases map to TRBD1. The CDR3 totals 14 residues. Looked up from germline, CDR1 is LGHDT and CDR2 is YNNKEL (reference sequence). J gave up 3 bases and V 6 bases, and 7 bases lay outside the gene matches.